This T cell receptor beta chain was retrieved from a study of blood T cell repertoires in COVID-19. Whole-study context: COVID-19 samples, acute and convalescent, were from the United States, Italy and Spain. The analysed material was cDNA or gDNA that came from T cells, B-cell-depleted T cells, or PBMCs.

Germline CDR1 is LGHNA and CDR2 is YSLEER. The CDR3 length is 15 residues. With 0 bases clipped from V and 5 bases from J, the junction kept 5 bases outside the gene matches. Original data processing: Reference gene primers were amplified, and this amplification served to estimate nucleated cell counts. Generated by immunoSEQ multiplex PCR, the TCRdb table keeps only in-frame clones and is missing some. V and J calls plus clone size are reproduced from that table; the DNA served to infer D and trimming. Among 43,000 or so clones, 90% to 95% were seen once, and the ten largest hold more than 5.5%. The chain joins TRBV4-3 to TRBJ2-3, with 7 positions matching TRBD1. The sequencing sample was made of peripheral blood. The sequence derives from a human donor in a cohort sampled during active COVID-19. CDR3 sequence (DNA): TGCGCCAGCAGCCAAGACTCAACAGGGGTAGATACGCAGTATTTT. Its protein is CASSQDSTGVDTQYF.